This entry lists 24 T cell receptor beta chains sequenced from one sample in a study of blood T cell repertoires in COVID-19. Assay used: immunoSEQ multiplex PCR; TCRdb lists only in-frame clones, some missing. This table has roughly 150,000 clones, about 83% appearing once. Sequencing used peripheral blood. The receptors derive from a man between 65 and 85 years old who had recovered from COVID-19.

The chain combines TRBV11-3 with TRBJ2-1; 11 bases are shared with TRBD2. This CDR3 is 15 amino acids long. Germline-derived CDR1 and CDR2 are SGHNT and YENEEA. V was pared by 5 bases and J by 4 bases, with 4 bases of the junction left unmatched. The DNA for the CDR3 is TGTGCCAGCAGCGGTAGCGGGAGGGGTTACAATGAGCAGTTCTTC. It specifies CASSGSGRGYNEQFF.

The rearrangement links TRBV19 to TRBJ1-5; D is perhaps TRBD1 (6 bases). Germline CDR1 and CDR2: LNHDA and SQIVND (reference sequence). V lost 4 bases and J lost 7, with 17 bases in between. This CDR3 spans 15 amino acids. This chain's CDR3 is CASSTKTGSGQPQHF. The CDR3, as DNA: TGTGCCAGTAGTACGAAAACAGGGAGTGGCCAGCCCCAGCATTTT.

The chain has TRBV7-3 and TRBJ2-5, with D perhaps TRBD1 (7 bases). V was cut by 3 bases and J by 5 bases, with 13 bases left in between. The CDR3 has 14 residues. Germline V gives CDR1 SGHTA, CDR2 FQGTGA. This CDR3 is CASSFSAGGETQYF. The CDR3 bases are TGTGCCAGCAGCTTTAGTGCAGGGGGGGAGACCCAGTACTTC.

The chain recombines TRBV13 with TRBJ1-1, with TRBD1 as a possible D gene (6 bases). Germline V lookup: CDR1 PRHDT, CDR2 FYEKMQ (reference sequence). V dropped 5 bases and J dropped 0 bases, with 22 bases sitting between them. The CDR3 runs 18 residues. CDR3 nucleotide sequence: TGTGCCAGCAGCGTTCTGAAGGGGGGGAGATCGATGAACACTGAAGCTTTCTTT. Its translation: CASSVLKGGRSMNTEAFF.

This clone was detected many times. V usage is TRBV6-2 or TRBV6-3 and J usage is TRBJ2-2; a possible D gene is TRBD2 (6 bases). V lost 5 bases and J lost 1, with 14 bases in between. Germline loops: CDR1 MNHEY, CDR2 SVGEGT. The CDR3 extends over 16 amino acids. The CDR3 DNA follows: TGTGCCAGCAGTGACCGCCGGGGGAAGAACACCGGGGAGCTGTTTTTT. The encoded protein is CASSDRRGKNTGELFF.

V is TRBV6-4 and J is TRBJ1-2; D uncertain. Germline V gives CDR1 MRHNA, CDR2 SNTAGT. V shed 5 bases and J shed 8 bases, with 15 bases lying between them. This CDR3 contains 13 residues. In DNA, the CDR3 is TGTGCCAGCAGTCCGGGAGGGTTAGGAGGCTACACCTTC. Protein product: CASSPGGLGGYTF.

The chain carries TRBV9 and TRBJ1-1; TRBD1 aligns across 7 bases. The germline V gene encodes CDR1 SGDLS and CDR2 YYNGEE. Trimming removed 4 bases from V and 4 bases from J; junction bases left unmatched: 7. This CDR3 has 14 residues. The CDR3: CASSKRQGTTEAFF. The CDR3 nucleotides read TGTGCCAGCAGCAAAAGACAGGGTACCACTGAAGCTTTCTTT.

This chain connects TRBV7-6 to TRBJ2-1; no definite D call. With 1 base removed from V and 5 bases from J, the gap between germline ends came to 9 bases. The germline V gene encodes CDR1 SGHVS and CDR2 FNYEAQ. This CDR3 has 14 amino acids. Written as DNA, the CDR3 is TGTGCCAGCAGCTTAGAGGCGGCCGACAATGAGCAGTTCTTC. This codes for CASSLEAADNEQFF.

For this clone: One end of the junction varies from germline; a read error may be responsible. The chain joins TRBV7-7 to TRBJ2-1; D not resolved. Germline V gene lookup returns CDR1 SSHAT and CDR2 FNYEAQ (reference sequence). The CDR3 has 13 residues. DNA of the CDR3: TGTGCTAGCAGCTTACACGAGATCAATGAGCAGTTCTTC. It specifies CASSLHEINEQFF.

The J gene is TRBJ2-4, the V gene TRBV10-3; 10 nucleotides match TRBD1. In germline, CDR1 is ENHRY, CDR2 SYGVKD. CDR3 length: 17 amino acids. The junction had 2 bases not matched to a gene; V was cut back by 0 bases and J by 0 bases. The CDR3 bases are TGTGCCATCAGTGAGTCGGGGACAGGGGTAGCCAAAAACATTCAGTACTTC. It translates to CAISESGTGVAKNIQYF.

This sequence joins TRBV7-9 and TRBJ2-7; 7 nucleotides line up with TRBD2. V shed 6 bases and J 5 bases; nucleotides not matched to a gene: 7. Per germline, CDR1 SEHNR and CDR2 FQNEAQ (reference sequence). The CDR3 has 13 residues. This CDR3 is CASRGGGPHEQYF. DNA of the CDR3: TGTGCCAGCAGGGGGGGAGGGCCCCACGAGCAGTACTTC.

This chain links TRBV20-1 with TRBJ2-7, with 8 bases fitting TRBD2. Germline loops: CDR1 DFQATT, CDR2 SNEGSKA (reference sequence). The V gene end was trimmed by 3 bases and the J gene end by 4 bases; junction bases not matched to a gene: 8. This CDR3 comprises 14 residues. This CDR3 reads CSASEEREIYEQYF. The CDR3 DNA reads as TGCAGTGCTAGTGAGGAGCGGGAGATATACGAGCAGTACTTC.

V and J are TRBV28 and TRBJ1-5, with 7 bases identical to TRBD1. CDR1 is MDHEN and CDR2 is SYDVKM in the germline V gene. The CDR3 has 14 amino acids. V trimming: 6 bases; J trimming: 7 bases; junction bases outside the gene matches: 9. This chain's CDR3 is CASSFDRVPQPQHF. The CDR3 bases are TGTGCCAGCAGCTTCGACAGGGTCCCCCAGCCCCAGCATTTT.

The V gene is TRBV9, the J gene TRBJ2-2; D may be TRBD2 (6 bases). This CDR3 spans 13 amino acids. V lost 4 bases to trimming and J lost 6 bases, with 10 bases between them. From germline, CDR1 is SGDLS and CDR2 YYNGEE. The CDR3 region is CASSRREPGELFF. As DNA, the CDR3 is TGTGCCAGCAGCCGACGGGAGCCCGGGGAGCTGTTTTTT.

The genes are TRBV27 and TRBJ2-2; 9 bases are shared with TRBD2. This CDR3 comprises 17 residues. V trimming: 5 bases; J trimming: 6 bases; junction bases outside the gene matches: 13. The germline CDR1 and CDR2 sequences are MNHEY and SMNVEV (reference sequence). CDR3 in amino acids: CASSPLLLAGGAGELFF. Here the CDR3 DNA reads TGTGCCAGCAGTCCCCTCCTACTAGCGGGTGGGGCCGGGGAGCTGTTTTTT.

The chain carries TRBV4-1 and TRBJ2-1; TRBD2 agrees at 7 bases. Germline V gene sequence: CDR1 MGHRA, CDR2 YSYEKL. J gave up 4 bases and V 6 bases, and 18 bases lay outside the gene matches. CDR3 length: 18 residues. CDR3 coding DNA: TGCGCCAGCAGTTGGTCTCCCTGGGGGGGAAGCGATTACAATGAGCAGTTCTTC. Its protein product is CASSWSPWGGSDYNEQFF.

This chain connects TRBV6-6 to TRBJ2-2; 8 bases are shared with TRBD2. V lost 5 bases and J lost 2; bases outside the gene matches: 19. Germline V gene data show CDR1 as MNHNY and CDR2 as SVGAGI (reference sequence). The CDR3 contains 20 residues. CDR3 nucleotides: TGTGCCAGCAGTCCCTACCCCCTTCTGAAAACTAGCGGCAACACCGGGGAGCTGTTTTTT. Its translation is CASSPYPLLKTSGNTGELFF.

This clone was detected a few times. The rearrangement joins TRBV27 to TRBJ2-2, with 7 bases that match TRBD2. Trimming at V came to 5 bases and at J to 1 base, leaving 7 bases not matched to a gene. The CDR3 spans 16 residues. CDR1 is MNHEY, CDR2 SMNVEV, per germline (reference sequence). CDR3 region: CASSPIGTMNTGELFF. The CDR3 DNA sequence: TGTGCCAGCAGTCCGATCGGGACTATGAACACCGGGGAGCTGTTTTTT.

The chain uses TRBV10-3 and TRBJ1-2; tentative D call: TRBD1 (5 bases). The CDR3 runs 13 residues. Germline assignment: CDR1 ENHRY and CDR2 SYGVKD. With 2 bases removed from V and 8 bases from J, the gap between germline ends came to 12 bases. The DNA of the CDR3 is TGTGCCATCAGTGAGAGGCAGGGTGACGGCTACACCTTC. Residues: CAISERQGDGYTF.

This clone was observed a single time. The rearrangement joins TRBV30 to TRBJ2-7; 10 bases match TRBD2. The CDR3 covers 12 residues. Per the germline V gene, CDR1 is GTSNPN and CDR2 is SVGIG (reference sequence). Germline trimming cut 2 bases from V and 9 bases from J; bases unmatched to any gene: 4. The chain's CDR3 is CAWSRLAGVQYF. The CDR3 region has the DNA TGTGCCTGGAGTAGGCTAGCGGGAGTGCAGTACTTC.

This clone was recorded many times. The chain recombines TRBV6-5 with TRBJ2-5; perhaps TRBD1 as D (6 bases). The V gene's germline CDR1 is MNHEY and CDR2 SVGAGI. This CDR3 is built from 15 residues. V was cut by 7 bases and J by 1 base, with 16 bases left in between. The CDR3 reads CASTRTGNGQETQYF. CDR3 bases: TGTGCCAGCACCCGCACAGGGAACGGCCAAGAGACCCAGTACTTC.

This chain uses TRBV9 with TRBJ2-1, with TRBD2 as a possible D gene (6 bases). Per germline, CDR1 SGDLS and CDR2 YYNGEE. V was pared by 0 bases and J by 10 bases, with 14 bases between. The CDR3 sequence is 14 residues long. CDR3 nucleotide sequence: TGTGCCAGCAGCGTAGGGCAGGGAGGAGGGGAGCAGTTCTTC. Protein sequence: CASSVGQGGGEQFF.

This chain connects TRBV5-3 to TRBJ1-5, with a possible D match to TRBD1 (5 bases). TRBV5-3 is placed among ORFs of uncertain function. CDR3 length: 15 amino acids. Trimming removed 5 bases from V and 1 base from J, with 13 bases in between. The DNA of the CDR3 is TGTGCCAGAAGATTGACAGTGATAAGCAATCAGCCCCAGCATTTT. Translating gives CARRLTVISNQPQHF.

The chain joins TRBV5-1 to TRBJ1-1; tentative D call: TRBD1 (6 bases). The CDR3 runs to 13 residues. Germline CDR1 and CDR2: SGHRS and YFSETQ. V was clipped by 2 bases and J by 8 bases, with 13 bases between them. The CDR3 is CASSFGQGLEAFF. CDR3 nucleotides: TGCGCCAGCAGCTTCGGGCAGGGGCTCGAAGCTTTCTTT.